The text below deals with one T cell receptor (beta chain). Its antigen specificity is not known. No qualities accompany the bases; no much larger clone lies one base away. This entry is derived from a study of CD8+ T cells in alopecia areata (dated by TCRdb to between 2018 and 2020). Broadly, across the study: The treated patients, all with moderate-to-severe alopecia areata, were enrolled in an open-label pilot trial of oral tofacitinib given at 5 to 10 mg twice daily. Tofacitinib was administered for 6 to 18 months, and 6 months of follow-up off drug were then conducted to assess delayed response and recurrence. For the treated patients, the SALT score, which quantifies what percentage of scalp surface area is affected, served as the measure of disease severity. The study used high-throughput TCRbeta sequencing to examine T cell clonal expansion in alopecia areata, in both the C3H/HeJ mouse model and human patients. Human TCRbeta sequencing covered scalp tissue and sorted CD4+ and CD8+ peripheral blood T cells from patchy and totalis/universalis alopecia areata patients and healthy controls. Tofacitinib-treated patients had biopsies at baseline and at 4 and 24 weeks of treatment, with a later scalp biopsy in several patients. Scalp clonality was compared among normal scalp (n=4), patchy alopecia areata scalp (n=8), and alopecia totalis/universalis scalp (n=8). RNA came from the PAXgene miRNA kit for fixed scalp, the miRNeasy kit for PBMCs, and the RNeasy kit for mouse skin. TCRbeta CDR3 regions were amplified by immunoSEQ multiplex PCR using 35 Vbeta forward and 13 Jbeta reverse primers. Overall results and qualifications from the work: The treated cohort was small, with a single nonresponder, so links between baseline CD8+ expansion and response need larger studies. Unlike mouse skin, which is dominated by gammadelta T cells, normal human skin has resident alphabeta T cells that are also sequenced, and this complicates analysis of the scalp TCR repertoire. TCR sequences shared between patients were less clear than in mice, possibly partly because of HLA diversity in the patient population. Lesional scalp, especially in alopecia totalis/universalis, showed higher clonality and more expanded CD8+ clones than normal scalp, suggesting antigenic drive. During tofacitinib treatment, many expanded lesional clones stuck around in both scalp and blood, and this persistence may partly explain why relapse happens after treatment is stopped. Scalp clonality and the number of expanded CD8+ clones among the top 100 scalp clones were significantly decreased by tofacitinib.

The library was built by means of the immunoSEQ multiplex PCR assay. To provide template for TCR sequencing, every sample had RNA extracted and reverse transcribed into cDNA. SuperScript III was used for first-strand cDNA synthesis, primed with a 2:1 mix of oligo-dT and random hexamers. A synthetic immune receptor repertoire was used to gauge amplification bias, and whatever bias remained was removed computationally. Per the original workflow: Raw reads were preprocessed for error removal, and CDR3 was defined according to IMGT conventions as running from the conserved cysteine to phenylalanine. Clonality was computed by normalizing Shannon entropy by log2 of the number of productive unique TCRs and subtracting the result from 1. CD4 or CD8 identity of scalp clones was inferred by cross-referencing scalp TCRbeta sequences with sorted blood CD4 and CD8 repertoires. TCRdb limited this immuneACCESS table to in-frame rearrangements with V and J called. A share of clones is missing; checked studies link under half to unresolved V genes, and the rest is unexplained. For V, J and clone size, that table is used; D and trimming come from the DNA. Across this sample there are about 140,000 clones, with more than 85% seen only once. Of the sample, under 15% falls within the top ten clones.

The sample's time point label, in plain terms: around 4 weeks on oral tofacitinib. The treatment or condition label corresponds to: oral pan-JAK inhibitor, 5-10 mg twice daily. Peripheral blood and lesional scalp punch biopsies were obtained from patients with alopecia areata. PBMCs were isolated by density centrifugation and stained for CD3, CD4 and CD8, after which CD4+ and CD8+ T cells were sorted on a FACSAria. V was cut back by 4 bases and J by 4 bases, leaving a gap of 13 bases between them. The CDR3 spans 14 residues, from the cysteine through the phenylalanine. Only the CDR3 DNA stays, 42 bases, in frame from base 1. Per the germline V gene (reference sequence), PRHDT is the CDR1 and FYEKMQ is the CDR2.

The chain uses TRBV13 and TRBJ1-1; TRBD1 is perhaps the D gene, given 6 matching bases. The sequence came from a human donor with alopecia areata. The sequenced sample was CD8+ T cells sorted from blood, obtained at week 4, from a patient treated with tofacitinib. The sequence in DNA is TGTGCCAGCAGCTCAGGGGAGGAGAGCACTGAAGCTTTCTTT. Translation gives CASSSGEESTEAFF.